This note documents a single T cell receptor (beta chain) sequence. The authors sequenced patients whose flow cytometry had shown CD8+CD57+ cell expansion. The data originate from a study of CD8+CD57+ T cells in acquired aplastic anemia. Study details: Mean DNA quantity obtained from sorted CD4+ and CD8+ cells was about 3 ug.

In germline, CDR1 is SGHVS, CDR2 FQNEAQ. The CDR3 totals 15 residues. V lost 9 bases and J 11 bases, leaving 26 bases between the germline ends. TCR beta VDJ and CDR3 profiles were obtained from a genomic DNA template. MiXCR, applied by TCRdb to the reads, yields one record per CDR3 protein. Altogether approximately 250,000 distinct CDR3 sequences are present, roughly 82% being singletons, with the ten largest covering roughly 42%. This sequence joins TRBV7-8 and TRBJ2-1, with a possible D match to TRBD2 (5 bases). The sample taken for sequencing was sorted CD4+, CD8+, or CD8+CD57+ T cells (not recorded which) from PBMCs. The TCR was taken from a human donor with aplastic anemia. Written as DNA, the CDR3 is TGTGCCAGTAGTATAACGGGCGGGCCCTACAAGCAGCAGTTCTTC. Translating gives CASSITGGPYKQQFF.